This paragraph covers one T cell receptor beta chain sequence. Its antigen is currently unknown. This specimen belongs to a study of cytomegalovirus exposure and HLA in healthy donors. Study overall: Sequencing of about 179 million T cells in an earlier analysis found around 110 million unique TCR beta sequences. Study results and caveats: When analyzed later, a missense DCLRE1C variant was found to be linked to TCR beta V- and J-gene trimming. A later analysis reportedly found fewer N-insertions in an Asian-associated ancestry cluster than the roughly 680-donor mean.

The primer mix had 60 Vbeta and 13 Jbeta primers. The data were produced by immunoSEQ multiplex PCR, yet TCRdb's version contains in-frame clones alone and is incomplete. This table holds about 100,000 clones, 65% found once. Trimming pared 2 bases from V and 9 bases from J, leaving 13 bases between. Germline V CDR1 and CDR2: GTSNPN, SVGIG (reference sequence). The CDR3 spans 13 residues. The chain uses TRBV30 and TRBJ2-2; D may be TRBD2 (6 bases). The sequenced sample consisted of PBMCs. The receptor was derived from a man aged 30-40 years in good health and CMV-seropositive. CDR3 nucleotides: TGTGCCTGGAGTACGGGGGATCCGCGGGAGCTGTTTTTT. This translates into CAWSTGDPRELFF.